Here is one T cell receptor (beta chain) with its context. Participants' reported clinical history set cohort assignment. These data come from a study of blood T cell repertoires in COVID-19. Overall study: Acute and convalescent COVID-19 specimens originated in the United States, Italy and Spain.

Authors' methods: Amplified reference gene primers provided the basis for estimating nucleated cell counts. The table came from immunoSEQ multiplex PCR; TCRdb's copy has only in-frame clones and leaves some out. That table is the source of V, J and clone size, and D and trimming were worked out from the DNA. Found here are hundreds of thousands of clones, 85% to 90% of them singletons; the top ten hold more than 1.5%. CDR3 length equals 15 residues. The J segment lost 3 bases and the V segment lost 6 bases, leaving 9 bases of the junction unmatched. Germline CDR1 and CDR2: LNHDA and SQIVND (reference sequence).

The chain carries TRBV19 and TRBJ2-7, with 9 bases fitting TRBD2. Sequencing input: PBMCs or T cells enriched from blood (not recorded which). The clonotype was recovered from a man aged 35 to 55 who had recovered from COVID-19. The CDR3 bases are TGTGCCAGTAGCTCTAGGACTAGCGCTCTCTACGAGCAGTACTTC. Translated, it gives CASSSRTSALYEQYF.